These T cell receptor beta chains were read from a single sample in a study of OX40 agonist ivuxolimab in advanced cancers. TCRdb's table, derived via immunoSEQ multiplex PCR, lists solely in-frame clones and lacks some. Counted here are 50,000 to 70,000 clones, 80% to 90% occurring once; the ten biggest clones make up about 2.2%. The sequencing here drew on CD4+ or CD8+ T cells sorted from blood, taken in a trial of the OX40 agonist ivuxolimab. The receptors were gathered from an adult with an advanced solid tumor such as melanoma, head and neck, liver or kidney cancer. Each CDR3 is given with its conserved first and last residue. The order of the fields is V gene, D gene, CDR3 length, J gene, clone size, CDR3 protein, CDR3 DNA. A D gene is named only where the DNA matches it firmly. Clone sizes are given selectively: once, few, many, or a class where the clone is expanded.

>TRBV6-5|-|13|TRBJ1-2|-
CASSYGGGYGYTF
TGTGCCAGCAGTTACGGGGGCGGCTATGGCTACACCTTC
>TRBV2|-|15|TRBJ1-5|-
CASRPRLNSNQPQHF
TGTGCCAGCCGGCCCCGCCTTAATAGCAATCAGCCCCAGCATTTT
>TRBV18|-|13|TRBJ1-2|-
CASSPLGEYGYTF
TGTGCCAGCTCACCACTGGGGGAATATGGCTACACCTTC
>TRBV6-5|TRBD2|15|TRBJ2-7|once
CASSVSGRAKDEQYF
TGTGCCAGCAGTGTTAGCGGGAGGGCTAAGGACGAGCAGTACTTC
>TRBV7-9|TRBD1|16|TRBJ2-3|-
CASSHRGQGFADTQYF
TGTGCCAGCAGCCACCGAGGACAGGGGTTTGCAGATACGCAGTATTTT
>TRBV7-3|-|14|TRBJ1-2|-
CASSLTGRVGGYTF
TGTGCCAGCAGCTTAACTGGCCGGGTGGGAGGCTACACCTTC
>TRBV28|-|14|TRBJ1-2|-
CASSTIFPPYGYTF
TGTGCCAGCAGCACTATCTTCCCCCCCTATGGCTACACCTTC
>TRBV4-1|TRBD2|17|TRBJ2-5|-
CASRAGLAGGPGETQYF
TGCGCCAGCAGGGCAGGACTAGCGGGAGGACCGGGGGAGACCCAGTACTTC
>TRBV6-1|-|13|TRBJ2-5|once
CASSQLAGETQYF
TGTGCCAGCAGCCAACTAGCCGGGGAGACCCAGTACTTC
>TRBV7-9|TRBD1|13|TRBJ1-1|-
CASSEGTGTEAFF
TGTGCCAGCAGCGAGGGGACAGGGACTGAAGCTTTCTTT
>TRBV5-4|-|14|TRBJ1-5|few
CASSNLGNNQPQHF
TGTGCCAGCAGTAATTTAGGCAACAATCAGCCCCAGCATTTT
>TRBV28|-|19|TRBJ2-4|-
CASSLFGQKSRPSKNIQYF
TGTGCCAGCAGTTTATTTGGGCAGAAGAGCCGACCGTCCAAAAACATTCAGTACTTC
>TRBV2|TRBD1|15|TRBJ1-2|-
CASSVLQGASYGYTF
TGTGCCAGCAGTGTCCTACAGGGGGCTTCCTATGGCTACACCTTC
>TRBV19|TRBD1|13|TRBJ1-2|-
CASSRTGPFGYTF
TGTGCCAGTAGTCGGACAGGGCCGTTCGGCTACACCTTC
>TRBV16|-|17|TRBJ1-3|-
CASSQLTTGRSGNTIYF
TGTGCCAGCAGCCAACTGACGACAGGTCGATCTGGAAACACCATATATTTT
>TRBV4-1|TRBD2|16|TRBJ2-5|-
CASSQEAGGHQETQYF
TGCGCCAGCAGCCAAGAGGCGGGGGGGCATCAAGAGACCCAGTACTTC
>TRBV30|TRBD1|13|TRBJ2-2|-
CAWVGQSTGELFF
TGTGCCTGGGTGGGACAGAGCACCGGGGAGCTGTTTTTT
>TRBV7-9|-|14|TRBJ2-7|-
CASSFSQSSYEQYF
TGTGCCAGCAGCTTCTCGCAAAGCTCCTACGAGCAGTACTTC